This section outlines one T cell receptor (beta chain) sequence together with its context. Its binding antigen is unknown. Base qualities are not recorded, but no much larger clone differs from it by a single base. The CDR3 runs 15 amino acids, cysteine and phenylalanine included. This entry keeps only the CDR3 DNA: 45 bases, framed from base 1. Trimming removed 7 bases from V and 3 bases from J, leaving 16 bases between the germline ends. The germline V gene yields SGHNT for CDR1 and YENEEA for CDR2. These data come from a study of Ad26.COV2.S vaccination and SARS-CoV-2 variants (dated by TCRdb to the early 2020s). In the study overall: Vaccine-arm donors came from COV1001, a multicentre, randomized, double-blind, placebo-controlled phase I-IIa trial of Ad26.COV2.S in healthy adults. Ad26.COV2.S was given intramuscularly at 5x10^10 or 1x10^11 viral particles, as a single shot or as two shots 56 days apart. The specificity and breadth of SARS-CoV-2-reactive T cell receptors after Ad26.COV2.S vaccination were assessed by TCRbeta repertoire sequencing. A total of approximately 30 samples were included in the TCR-sequenced set, comprising about 20 Ad26.COV2.S vaccine recipients, 5 placebo recipients and 8 SARS-CoV-2 convalescent individuals. Trial participants were randomized into five groups of five: low-dose or high-dose Ad26.COV2.S given once or twice, or placebo on both occasions. Blinding of investigators to trial group allocation was maintained during experiments and outcome assessment.

The paper as a whole reports these results and caveats: It was noted by the authors that total T cell responses may have been underestimated by the TCR breadth and depth analyses. The study was not powered for comparison of responses between vaccine doses or regimens. Compared with placebo recipients, Ad26.COV2.S recipients showed higher spike-specific TCR breadth (P = 0.0014). After vaccination, spike-specific CD8+ and CD4+ T cell responses were reported to show substantial breadth. Vaccine and placebo recipients had comparable non-spike TCR breadth, which fits with the vaccine containing only spike.

What this sample's treatment or condition label stands for: roughly 20 received Ad26.COV2.S at low or high dose, single or two shots; 5 received placebo; per-sample allocation not given. Repertoires of vaccine and placebo recipients were sequenced from samples taken on day 63 after the first injection. Cohort 1b enrolled fewer than 30 adults aged 18-55 years at a single site in Boston, USA, between 29 July and 7 August 2020. Ad26.COV2.S consisted of a replication-incompetent adenovirus type 26 vector by which a prefusion-stabilized SARS-CoV-2 spike protein from the original Wuhan strain was expressed. The immunoSEQ Assay was the method used to sequence TCRbeta CDR3 regions. After extraction, genomic DNA underwent amplification by bias-controlled multiplex PCR, followed by high-throughput sequencing. The study's processing was this. Collapsing and filtering of sequences were performed to quantify the absolute abundance of each unique TCRbeta CDR3 region. T cell fraction was estimated by normalization of TCRbeta template counts to usable DNA, with usable DNA being measured through amplification of reference genes present in all nucleated cells. Repertoire TCRs were annotated as SARS-CoV-2-specific by exact matching of V gene, CDR3 amino acid sequence and J gene to a known reactive TCR set. MIRA supplied the reference SARS-CoV-2 TCR set, which was filtered for enrichment in COVID-19-positive ImmuneCODE repertoires so that public or cross-reactive TCRs were removed. Drawing on the MIRA antigens, annotated TCRs were analysed further at the level of specific ORF or position within ORF. Breadth was defined as the number of annotated unique rearrangements divided by the total number of unique productive rearrangements, and depth was defined as the summed frequency of the annotated unique rearrangements. Two-sided Wilcoxon rank-sum tests were applied when comparing TCR breadth between groups. The clones in this table, taken by TCRdb from immuneACCESS, are in-frame only. Not every clone is retained; where verified, under half of the shortfall comes from an unresolved V gene, and the cause of the rest is unknown. For V, J and clone size, that table is used; D and trimming come from the DNA. The sample table records 350,000 to 550,000 clones; 89% of these occur just once. The ten largest clonotypes hold 2% to 3% of the sample.

The TCR sequence derives from a person between 18 and 60 years old who received the Ad26.COV2.S COVID-19 vaccine or a placebo. Here the sequenced sample was peripheral blood, taken in a trial of Ad26.COV2.S vaccine versus placebo. The chain employs TRBV11-3 and TRBJ2-4; a weak D assignment points to TRBD1 (6 bases agree). The sequenced DNA is TGTGCCAGCACCCTGGGGGCAGGGTTCAAAAACATTCAGTACTTC. It specifies CASTLGAGFKNIQYF. The reference TRBV11-3 and TRBJ2-4 proteins fill in what lies around the CDR3, so the full variable domain reads EAGVVQSPRYKIIEKKQPVAFWCNPISGHNTLYWYLQNLGQGPELLIRYENEEAVDDSQLPKDRFSAERLKGVDSTLKIQPAELGDSAVYLCASTLGAGFKNIQYFGAGTRLSVL.